The 8 T cell receptor beta chains listed next were all sequenced from one sample in a study of CD4+ T cells in melanoma. The repertoire was sequenced with immunoSEQ multiplex PCR; TCRdb's copy has only in-frame clones and lacks some. The sample comprises roughly 52,000 clones, 60% to 80% of which are singletons, and approximately 4.6% rests with the top ten. The sequenced material came from tumor tissue. These receptors came from a human donor with melanoma.

This clone was counted only a few times. The CDR3: CASSLGQGAGAFF. In DNA form, the CDR3 reads TGCGCCAGCAGCTTGGGACAGGGGGCTGGGGCTTTCTTT. The chain couples TRBV5-1 to TRBJ1-1; 10 positions match TRBD1. The CDR3 totals 13 residues. The germline V gene encodes CDR1 SGHRS and CDR2 YFSETQ. After removal of 0 bases from V and 11 bases from J, the junction contained 4 bases not matched to a gene.

V and J are TRBV7-9 and TRBJ2-5; tentatively, D is TRBD1 (6 bases). The CDR3 has 14 amino acids. Trimming left V 1 base short and J 2 bases short, with 8 bases between. Looked up from germline, CDR1 is SEHNR and CDR2 is FQNEAQ (reference sequence). CDR3 DNA: TGTGCCAGCAGCTTAGACAGGGAACAAGAGACCCAGTACTTC. Its protein is CASSLDREQETQYF.

CDR3 sequence: CASSLGSNGYTF. The CDR3 DNA reads as TGTGCCAGCAGCTTAGGGAGCAATGGCTACACCTTC. The J gene is TRBJ1-2, the V gene TRBV7-9; D remains unclear. CDR1 is SEHNR and CDR2 is FQNEAQ in the germline V gene (reference sequence). The CDR3 has 12 amino acids. V was shortened by 1 base and J by 6 bases, with 6 bases between the two germline ends. The entire variable domain, with the rest obtained from reference TRBV7-9 and TRBJ1-2, is as follows: DTGVSQNPRHKITKRGQNVTFRCDPISEHNRLYWYRQTLGQGPEFLTYFQNEAQLEKSRLLSDRFSAERPKGSFSTLEIQRTEQGDSAMYLCASSLGSNGYTFGSGTRLTVV.

The chain recombines TRBV2 with TRBJ2-1; possibly TRBD1 for D (6 bases). Germline values: CDR1 SNHLY, CDR2 FYNNEI. The length of the CDR3 is 14 residues. Trimming cost V 6 bases and J 0 bases, with 9 bases left between them. CDR3 sequence: CASRDSSSYNEQFF. CDR3 coding DNA: TGTGCCAGCAGGGACAGCAGCTCCTACAATGAGCAGTTCTTC. Variable domain in full (rest from reference TRBV2 and TRBJ2-1): EPEVTQTPSHQVTQMGQEVILRCVPISNHLYFYWYRQILGQKVEFLVSFYNNEISEKSEIFDDQFSVERPDGSNFTLKIRSTKLEDSAMYFCASRDSSSYNEQFFGPGTRLTVL.

The V call is TRBV21-1, the J call TRBJ1-5; TRBD1, the D gene given by the table, was not confirmed from the DNA. TRBV21-1 is marked as a pseudogene. The CDR3 is 18 amino acids. CDR3 nucleotide sequence: TGTGCCAGCAGCACCCCAGGACAGGGTCCCCTTAGCAATCAGCCCCAGCATTTT. Translation gives CASSTPGQGPLSNQPQHF.

This rearrangement joins TRBV28 to TRBJ1-3, with 8 bases matching TRBD1. CDR3 length equals 16 residues. Germline CDR1 is MDHEN and CDR2 is SYDVKM. With 2 bases clipped from V and 3 bases from J, the junction kept 6 bases outside the gene matches. The CDR3, as DNA: TGTGCCAGCAGTTTACAACAGGGGGTTTATGGAAACACCATATATTTT. This translates into CASSLQQGVYGNTIYF.

This CDR3 reads CASSSPRGGTDTQYF. For the CDR3, the DNA is TGTGCCAGCAGCTCCCCGAGGGGTGGCACAGATACGCAGTATTTT. The J gene is TRBJ2-3, the V gene TRBV5-6; D is possibly TRBD1 or TRBD2 (5 bases each). Trimming stripped 3 bases from V and 1 base from J, with 12 bases between. Per the germline V gene, CDR1 is SGHDT and CDR2 is YYEEEE. The CDR3 runs 15 residues.

The V and J genes are TRBV27 and TRBJ2-1, with 10 bases lining up with TRBD2. V was pared by 5 bases and J by 2 bases, with 6 bases of the junction left unmatched. Germline V gene lookup returns CDR1 MNHEY and CDR2 SMNVEV (reference sequence). This CDR3 comprises 16 residues. The DNA for the CDR3 is TGTGCCAGCAGTCCCATAGCGGGGGGCCCCTACAATGAGCAGTTCTTC. It specifies CASSPIAGGPYNEQFF.